Sequencing of this T cell receptor beta chain was carried out in a study of shared clonotypes between healthy human individuals. Assay: immunoSEQ multiplex PCR; the TCRdb copy retains only in-frame clones and omits some. The repertoire has 300,000 to 400,000 clones, around nine tenths of them found once; the top ten carry 15% to 20%. CDR1 is LNHDA, CDR2 SQIVND, per germline (reference sequence). Trimming cost V 6 bases and J 0 bases, with 18 bases left between them. The CDR3 is 17 amino acids. The sequenced sample consisted of memory CD8+ T cells sorted from blood. Subset here: CD45RO+ cells pooled with CCR7-negative TemRA cells. The receptor was isolated from a man aged 18-30 years in good health. The chain carries TRBV19 and TRBJ1-5; maybe TRBD1 (6 bases). CDR3 in amino acids: CASSAGAYGYSNQPQHF. CDR3 bases: TGTGCCAGTAGCGCGGGGGCCTACGGCTATAGCAATCAGCCCCAGCATTTT. Supplemented by reference TRBV19 and TRBJ1-5, the full variable domain reads DGGITQSPKYLFRKEGQNVTLSCEQNLNHDAMYWYRQDPGQGLRLIYYSQIVNDFQKGDIAEGYSVSREKKESFPLTVTSAQKNPTAFYLCASSAGAYGYSNQPQHFGDGTRLSIL.